This T cell receptor (beta chain) derives from a study of T cell repertoires in cytomegalovirus infection. Turning to this clonotype: Its matching antigen is unknown. A much larger clone differs by one base, so this may be a read error.

CDR1 and CDR2 from the germline V gene are SGHRS and YFSETQ. CDR3 length equals 14 residues. TCRdb processed the reads anew with MiXCR; each CDR3 protein has one entry. The sample carries approximately 120,000 distinct CDR3 sequences, around 28% recorded once. This rearrangement joins TRBV5-1 to TRBJ1-2; D gene ambiguous. The clonotype was recovered from a human donor in good health (CMV status not recorded). Some clones in this sample may be carry-over from other donors' samples. The source was CD8+ T cells from cultured PBMCs, collected from culture after CMV antigen stimulation. The CDR3 coding sequence is TGCACCAGCAGCTTGGTGTCAGCTAACTATGGCTACACCTTC. It specifies CTSSLVSANYGYTF.